This T cell receptor beta chain was obtained from a study of cytomegalovirus exposure and HLA in healthy donors. This clone was observed once. Its antigen is not identified. Study outcomes and limitations: The authors listed over 150 TCR beta chains as cytomegalovirus-associated. The dataset shows that most TCR sequences were rare, while some public TCRs occurred in many donors. Three chains linked to CMV were shown in vitro to be specific for CMV antigens.

Profiled with immunoSEQ multiplex PCR; TCRdb holds only in-frame clones, not every one. Of over 120,000 clones detected, 87% appear once; the ten largest clones hold 4.5%. The J segment lost 3 bases and the V segment lost 7 bases, leaving 8 bases of the junction unmatched. There are 14 residues in the CDR3. Germline assignment: CDR1 SEHNR and CDR2 FQNEAQ (reference sequence). The receptor's source is a man aged 18-30 years in good health and CMV-seropositive. This chain uses TRBV7-9 with TRBJ1-1; 7 nucleotides agree with TRBD1. Sequencing was done on a sample of PBMCs. For the CDR3, the DNA is TGTGCCAGCATCTTCGACAGGGACTACACTGAAGCTTTCTTT. It yields the protein CASIFDRDYTEAFF.